The table lists the clone carrying this T cell receptor beta chain with a few counts. Antigen specificity is unknown. The data are from a study of T cells in Graves' hyperthyroidism and ophthalmopathy. Study conclusions and caveats: A 13 V-J model separated ophthalmopathy from stable hyperthyroidism. Most thyroid clonotypes with frequency above 0.001 were detected in blood.

The investigators amplified TCR beta CDR3 regions from RNA transcripts. The HTBI primer set served for first-round RT-PCR of the TCR CDR3. A single record per CDR3 protein comes from TCRdb applying MiXCR to the multiplex PCR reads. Of about 710,000 distinct CDR3 sequences listed, approximately 16% are singletons. Uncontrolled infection, other autoimmune disease, pregnancy and lactation each barred patients from inclusion. Cells are PBMCs isolated from roughly 9.3 ml of fresh blood. Germline lookup yields CDR1 MNHNS and CDR2 SASEGT. This CDR3 is 14 amino acids long. The ends were cut back, 1 base at V and 7 bases at J, with 11 bases in the middle.

This sequence originates from a man between 18 and 35 years old with Graves' hyperthyroidism. The chain combines TRBV6-1 with TRBJ2-1; D is unresolved. Input material: blood. CDR3 residues: CASSEVWVLNEQFF. CDR3 nucleotides: TGTGCCAGCAGTGAAGTTTGGGTTTTGAATGAGCAGTTCTTC.